In this sample, the clone carrying this T cell receptor (beta chain) turned up many times. Its antigen remains unidentified. This specimen comes from a study of T cell repertoires in cytomegalovirus infection. About the research overall: Selected CMV epitopes included recently identified HLA-C-restricted ones as well as well-studied HLA-B-restricted ones. Public TCR beta signatures indicated both CMV infection and matching HLA type.

The ends lost 1 base at V and 0 bases at J; junction bases unmatched: 11. Germline lookup yields CDR1 LGHNA and CDR2 YSLEER. The length of the CDR3 is 19 residues. TCRdb re-derived calls from the reads in MiXCR, one entry per CDR3 protein. The repertoire holds some 940,000 distinct CDR3 sequences, with approximately 31% as singletons. The study's findings and limits: Cumulative frequency (of public TCR beta family members) identified carriers of CMV plus the relevant HLA. Within the response measured ex vivo, HLA-C-restricted CMV-specific TCR beta clonotypes were dominant.

The source material was cultured CD8+ T cells from PBMCs, sampled from culture after CMV antigen stimulation. The receptor was derived from a human donor in good health (CMV status not recorded). Some clones in this sample may be carry-over from other donors' samples. This chain connects TRBV4-3 to TRBJ2-5; TRBD1 aligns across 10 bases. CDR3 in DNA: TGCGCCAGCAGCCAAGGTCCCCGGGACAGGGGACCGTACCAAGAGACCCAGTACTTC. Its protein is CASSQGPRDRGPYQETQYF.